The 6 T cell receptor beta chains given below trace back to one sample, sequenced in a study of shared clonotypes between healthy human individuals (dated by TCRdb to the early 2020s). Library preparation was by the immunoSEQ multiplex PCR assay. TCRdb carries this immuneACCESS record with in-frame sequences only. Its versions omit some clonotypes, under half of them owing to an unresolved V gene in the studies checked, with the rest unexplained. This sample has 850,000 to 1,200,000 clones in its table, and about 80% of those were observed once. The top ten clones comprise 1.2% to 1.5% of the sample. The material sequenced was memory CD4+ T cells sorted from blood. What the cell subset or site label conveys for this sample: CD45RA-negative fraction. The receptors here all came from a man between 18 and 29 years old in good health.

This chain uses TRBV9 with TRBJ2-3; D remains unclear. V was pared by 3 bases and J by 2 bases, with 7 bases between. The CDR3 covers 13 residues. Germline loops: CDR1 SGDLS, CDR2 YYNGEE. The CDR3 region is CASSAIVTDTQYF. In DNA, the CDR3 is TGTGCCAGCAGCGCGATTGTCACAGATACGCAGTATTTT.

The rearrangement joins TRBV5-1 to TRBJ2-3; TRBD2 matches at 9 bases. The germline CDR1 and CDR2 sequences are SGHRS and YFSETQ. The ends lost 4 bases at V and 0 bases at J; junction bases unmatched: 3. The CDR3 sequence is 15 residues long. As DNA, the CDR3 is TGCGCCAGCAGCATGACTAGCGGAAGCACAGATACGCAGTATTTT. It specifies CASSMTSGSTDTQYF.

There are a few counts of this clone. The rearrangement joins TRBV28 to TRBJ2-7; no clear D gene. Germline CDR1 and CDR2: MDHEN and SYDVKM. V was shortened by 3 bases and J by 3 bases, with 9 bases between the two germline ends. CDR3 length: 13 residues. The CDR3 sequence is CASSFNPLYEQYF. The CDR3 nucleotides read TGTGCCAGCAGTTTTAACCCCCTCTACGAGCAGTACTTC.

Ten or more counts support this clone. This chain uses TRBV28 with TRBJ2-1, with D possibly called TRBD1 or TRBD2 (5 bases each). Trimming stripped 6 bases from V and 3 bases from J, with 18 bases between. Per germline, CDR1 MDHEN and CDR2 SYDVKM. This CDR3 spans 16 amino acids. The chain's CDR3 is CASSEVGVGSYNEQFF. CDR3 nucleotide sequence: TGTGCCAGCAGCGAGGTGGGGGTAGGGAGCTACAATGAGCAGTTCTTC.

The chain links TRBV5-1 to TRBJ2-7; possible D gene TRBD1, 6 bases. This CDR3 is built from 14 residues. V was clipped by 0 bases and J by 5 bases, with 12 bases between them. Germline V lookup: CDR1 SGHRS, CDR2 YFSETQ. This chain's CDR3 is CASSLEQGYHEQYF. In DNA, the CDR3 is TGCGCCAGCAGCTTGGAACAGGGTTACCACGAGCAGTACTTC.

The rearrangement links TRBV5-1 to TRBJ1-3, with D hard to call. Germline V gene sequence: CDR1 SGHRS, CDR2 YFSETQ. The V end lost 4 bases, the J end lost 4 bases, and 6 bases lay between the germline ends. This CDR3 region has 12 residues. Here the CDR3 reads CASSDGGNTIYF. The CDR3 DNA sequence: TGCGCCAGCAGCGATGGAGGAAACACCATATATTTT. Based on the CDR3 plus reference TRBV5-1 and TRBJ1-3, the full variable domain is KAGVTQTPRYLIKTRGQQVTLSCSPISGHRSVSWYQQTPGQGLQFLFEYFSETQRNKGNFPGRFSGRQFSNSRSEMNVSTLELGDSALYLCASSDGGNTIYFGEGSWLTVV.